This T cell receptor (beta chain) was sequenced in a study of human T cells and chemical hapten exposure. The wider study: Per-sample variation in TCR yield stemmed mainly from small pooled library volume differences. Study-wide results and limits: Positive correlation was observed between PT1 expanded TCR counts and patch test score.

MiXCR, applied by TCRdb to the RACE reads, yields one record per CDR3 protein. Altogether under 450,000 distinct CDR3 sequences are present, 6% to 7% being singletons, with the ten largest covering about 6%. Germline V gene lookup returns CDR1 SGHVS and CDR2 FQNEAQ. V lost 3 bases and J 5 bases, leaving 14 bases between the germline ends. This CDR3 is 15 amino acids long. This clonotype showed up many times. Its target is not known. Specified time point: patch test 2, 6 weeks after DPC sensitization. Treatment here: therapeutic diphenylcyclopropenone sensitization with weekly scalp DPC. The receptor was isolated from a woman younger than 35 with alopecia areata. Some clones in this sample may be carry-over from other donors' samples. This chain connects TRBV7-8 to TRBJ2-1; no clear D gene. The sequenced sample was whole blood, obtained in connection with sensitization to the hapten diphenylcyclopropenone (DPC). CDR3 region: CASSFLGRANNEQFF. The CDR3 DNA is TGTGCCAGCAGCTTTTTAGGCAGAGCTAACAATGAGCAGTTCTTC.